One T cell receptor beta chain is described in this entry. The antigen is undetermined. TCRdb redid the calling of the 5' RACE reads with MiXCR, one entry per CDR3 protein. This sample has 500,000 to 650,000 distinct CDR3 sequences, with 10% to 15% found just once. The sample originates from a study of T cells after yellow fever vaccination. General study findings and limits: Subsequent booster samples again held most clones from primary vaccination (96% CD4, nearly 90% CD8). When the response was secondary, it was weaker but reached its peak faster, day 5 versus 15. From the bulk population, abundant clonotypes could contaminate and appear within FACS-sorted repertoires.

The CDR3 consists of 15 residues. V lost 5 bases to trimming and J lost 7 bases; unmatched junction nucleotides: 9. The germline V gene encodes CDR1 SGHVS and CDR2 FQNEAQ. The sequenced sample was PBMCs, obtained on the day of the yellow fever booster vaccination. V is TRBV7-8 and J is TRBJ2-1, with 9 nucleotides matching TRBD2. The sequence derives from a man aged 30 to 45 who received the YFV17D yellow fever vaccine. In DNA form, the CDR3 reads TGTGCCAGCAGCCTTAGCGGGAGCCCTCTAAATGAGCAGTTCTTC. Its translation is CASSLSGSPLNEQFF.